This is a list of T cell receptor beta chains from one sample in a study of response to subunit inactivated influenza vaccine. TCRdb reprocessed the RT-PCR reads via MiXCR and lists one record per CDR3 protein. The sample lists 630,000 or so distinct CDR3 sequences, 15% to 17% occurring once. The source was PBMCs from blood, collected less than 13 days after vaccination. The receptors were gathered from a man in his fifties or sixties who received an inactivated influenza vaccine. Both conserved end residues are part of each CDR3. Each record gives: clone size, V gene, D gene, J gene, CDR3 length, CDR3 DNA, CDR3 protein. The D gene is left open where the match is weak. Clone size, where shown, is once, few, many, or a class for clones that have expanded.

clone size: -; V gene: TRBV10-3; D gene: -; J gene: TRBJ1-6; CDR3 length: 15; CDR3 DNA: TGTGCCATCAGTGTGGGGACAACCAATAATTCACCCCTCCACTTT; CDR3 protein: CAISVGTTNNSPLHF
clone size: -; V gene: TRBV24-1; D gene: TRBD1; J gene: TRBJ2-7; CDR3 length: 15; CDR3 DNA: TGTGCCACCAGTGACCGGACAGGACCTACCTACGAGCAGTACTTC; CDR3 protein: CATSDRTGPTYEQYF
clone size: many; V gene: TRBV25-1; D gene: -; J gene: TRBJ2-2; CDR3 length: 15; CDR3 DNA: TGTGCCAGCAGTGAATATCCCTTAGGTCCGGGGGAGCTGTTTTTT; CDR3 protein: CASSEYPLGPGELFF
clone size: many; V gene: TRBV5-1; D gene: -; J gene: TRBJ2-7; CDR3 length: 16; CDR3 DNA: TGCGCCAGCAGCGGATCTAGCGCCCTTTCCTCCTACGAGCAGTACTTC; CDR3 protein: CASSGSSALSSYEQYF
clone size: few; V gene: TRBV15; D gene: TRBD1; J gene: TRBJ2-7; CDR3 length: 15; CDR3 DNA: TGTGCCACCAGCAGTCCGCGGGGGACAGGGGACGAGCAGTACTTC; CDR3 protein: CATSSPRGTGDEQYF
clone size: few; V gene: TRBV28; D gene: -; J gene: TRBJ2-7; CDR3 length: 15; CDR3 DNA: TGTGCCAGCACCCCTTCTCCCGGCCGGACCGACGAGCAGTACTTC; CDR3 protein: CASTPSPGRTDEQYF
clone size: few; V gene: TRBV12-3/TRBV12-4; D gene: -; J gene: TRBJ2-7; CDR3 length: 13; CDR3 DNA: TGTGCCAGCAGTTTAGGAGGATACTACGAGCAGTACTTC; CDR3 protein: CASSLGGYYEQYF
clone size: many; V gene: TRBV12-3/TRBV12-4; D gene: TRBD2; J gene: TRBJ2-3; CDR3 length: 14; CDR3 DNA: TGTGCCAGCAGACTAGCGGGGGGGCCAGATACGCAGTATTTT; CDR3 protein: CASRLAGGPDTQYF
clone size: -; V gene: TRBV7-3; D gene: TRBD2; J gene: TRBJ2-7; CDR3 length: 18; CDR3 DNA: TGTGCCAGCAGCTTAACCATAGCGGGAGGCCCATCTTTGAACGAGCAGTACTTC; CDR3 protein: CASSLTIAGGPSLNEQYF
clone size: -; V gene: TRBV6-2/TRBV6-3; D gene: TRBD1; J gene: TRBJ1-6; CDR3 length: 14; CDR3 DNA: TGTGCCAGCAGTTACCCGGGACAGGGCTCACCCCTCCACTTT; CDR3 protein: CASSYPGQGSPLHF
clone size: -; V gene: TRBV9; D gene: -; J gene: TRBJ1-4; CDR3 length: 17; CDR3 DNA: TGTGCCAGCAGCGCCGGGCGTAGGGGGGCAGGGGATGAAAAACTGTTTTTT; CDR3 protein: CASSAGRRGAGDEKLFF
clone size: -; V gene: TRBV27; D gene: -; J gene: TRBJ2-7; CDR3 length: 16; CDR3 DNA: TGTGCCAGCAGTCCTATCCGGGGACAAAGCTCCTACGAGCAGTACTTC; CDR3 protein: CASSPIRGQSSYEQYF
clone size: -; V gene: TRBV28; D gene: TRBD1; J gene: TRBJ1-5; CDR3 length: 17; CDR3 DNA: TGTGCCAGCACTAAAGAAGGGGGACAGGGGGTAAATCAGCCCCAGCATTTT; CDR3 protein: CASTKEGGQGVNQPQHF
clone size: few; V gene: TRBV20-1; D gene: TRBD2; J gene: TRBJ2-7; CDR3 length: 16; CDR3 DNA: TGCAGTGCTAGGGGGCCATCTAGCGGGGGACCTCGCGAGCAGTACTTC; CDR3 protein: CSARGPSSGGPREQYF
clone size: -; V gene: TRBV2; D gene: -; J gene: TRBJ2-3; CDR3 length: 16; CDR3 DNA: TGTGCCAGCAGTGAGAGGGTCAGGGTCGGCCCAGATACGCAGTATTTT; CDR3 protein: CASSERVRVGPDTQYF
clone size: many; V gene: TRBV6-1; D gene: -; J gene: TRBJ2-7; CDR3 length: 14; CDR3 DNA: TGTGCCAGCAGTGGGGTTGGGGGAACTTACGAGCAGTACTTC; CDR3 protein: CASSGVGGTYEQYF
clone size: -; V gene: TRBV28; D gene: -; J gene: TRBJ2-2; CDR3 length: 13; CDR3 DNA: TGTGCCAGCAGTTTGAGGGTTTTTGGGGAGCTGTTTTTT; CDR3 protein: CASSLRVFGELFF
clone size: few; V gene: TRBV18; D gene: TRBD1; J gene: TRBJ2-1; CDR3 length: 14; CDR3 DNA: TGTGCCAGCTCTCCCGGGACAGGGGGCGTGGAGCAGTTCTTC; CDR3 protein: CASSPGTGGVEQFF
clone size: few; V gene: TRBV6-6; D gene: -; J gene: TRBJ1-5; CDR3 length: 13; CDR3 DNA: TGTGCCAGCAGTTACTTAGGCCATCAGCCCCAGCATTTT; CDR3 protein: CASSYLGHQPQHF
clone size: -; V gene: TRBV10-3; D gene: -; J gene: TRBJ2-5; CDR3 length: 15; CDR3 DNA: TGTGCCATCAGTGGGGGCCTAGACCCTGGTGAGACCCAGTACTTC; CDR3 protein: CAISGGLDPGETQYF
clone size: -; V gene: TRBV2; D gene: -; J gene: TRBJ1-5; CDR3 length: 16; CDR3 DNA: TGTGCCAGCAGTGACTTGACATTCACTAGCAATCAGCCCCAGCATTTT; CDR3 protein: CASSDLTFTSNQPQHF
clone size: -; V gene: TRBV4-3; D gene: TRBD1; J gene: TRBJ2-3; CDR3 length: 15; CDR3 DNA: TGCGCCAGCAGCAGAGACAGGGGGCGTTTTAATACGCAGTATTTT; CDR3 protein: CASSRDRGRFNTQYF
clone size: -; V gene: TRBV7-8; D gene: TRBD1; J gene: TRBJ2-6; CDR3 length: 17; CDR3 DNA: TGTGCCAGCAGCGCGACAGGGGGCGCAACTGGGGCCAACGTCCTGACTTTC; CDR3 protein: CASSATGGATGANVLTF
clone size: once; V gene: TRBV20-1; D gene: TRBD1; J gene: TRBJ2-7; CDR3 length: 16; CDR3 DNA: TGCAGTGCTAGTTTTCCCCAGGACAGGGGGATCCCCGAGCAGTACTTC; CDR3 protein: CSASFPQDRGIPEQYF
clone size: -; V gene: TRBV3-1; D gene: -; J gene: TRBJ2-1; CDR3 length: 16; CDR3 DNA: TGTGCCAGCAGCCAAGAACGGCTAGCAGGGCCCAATGAGCAGTTCTTC; CDR3 protein: CASSQERLAGPNEQFF
clone size: few; V gene: TRBV18; D gene: TRBD1; J gene: TRBJ1-1; CDR3 length: 14; CDR3 DNA: TGTGCCAGCTCACGGATCACAGGGGACACTGAAGCTTTCTTT; CDR3 protein: CASSRITGDTEAFF
clone size: few; V gene: TRBV20-1; D gene: -; J gene: TRBJ2-2; CDR3 length: 13; CDR3 DNA: TGCAGTGCGGGAGATCGGAGCACCGGGGAGCTGTTTTTT; CDR3 protein: CSAGDRSTGELFF
clone size: few; V gene: TRBV20-1; D gene: -; J gene: TRBJ1-5; CDR3 length: 15; CDR3 DNA: TGCAGTGCCCGGCGGGGGGCAGATAGCAATCAGCCCCAGCATTTT; CDR3 protein: CSARRGADSNQPQHF
clone size: -; V gene: TRBV15; D gene: -; J gene: TRBJ2-1; CDR3 length: 15; CDR3 DNA: TGTGCCACCAGCAGACCGACTAGGAAATACAATGAGCAGTTCTTC; CDR3 protein: CATSRPTRKYNEQFF
clone size: -; V gene: TRBV12-3/TRBV12-4; D gene: -; J gene: TRBJ2-3; CDR3 length: 14; CDR3 DNA: TGTGCCAGCAGCCCCCAAAGTAGCTCAGATACGCAGTATTTT; CDR3 protein: CASSPQSSSDTQYF
clone size: -; V gene: TRBV3-1; D gene: TRBD1; J gene: TRBJ1-2; CDR3 length: 14; CDR3 DNA: TGTGCCAGCAGCCAAGGGGACAGGCTCTATGGCTACACCTTC; CDR3 protein: CASSQGDRLYGYTF
clone size: -; V gene: TRBV7-2; D gene: -; J gene: TRBJ1-5; CDR3 length: 15; CDR3 DNA: TGTGCCAGCAGCTTAGGTCTACGGGAAAATCAGCCCCAGCATTTT; CDR3 protein: CASSLGLRENQPQHF
clone size: few; V gene: TRBV5-6; D gene: -; J gene: TRBJ2-4; CDR3 length: 16; CDR3 DNA: TGTGCCAGCAGCTTGTGGGGGGCGAAGACCAAAAACATTCAGTACTTC; CDR3 protein: CASSLWGAKTKNIQYF
clone size: few; V gene: TRBV29-1; D gene: TRBD1; J gene: TRBJ2-7; CDR3 length: 13; CDR3 DNA: TGCAGCGTTGAAGGGACAGGGGTCCACGAGCAGTACTTC; CDR3 protein: CSVEGTGVHEQYF
clone size: -; V gene: TRBV28; D gene: TRBD2; J gene: TRBJ2-5; CDR3 length: 16; CDR3 DNA: TGTGCCAGCACCCCTGGGATAGCGGGAGGGCCGGGGACCCAGTACTTC; CDR3 protein: CASTPGIAGGPGTQYF
clone size: -; V gene: TRBV20-1; D gene: TRBD1; J gene: TRBJ2-5; CDR3 length: 16; CDR3 DNA: TGCAGTGCTAGAGGGGGGTCGCGACAGGGCCAAGAGACCCAGTACTTC; CDR3 protein: CSARGGSRQGQETQYF
clone size: few; V gene: TRBV12-3/TRBV12-4; D gene: TRBD1; J gene: TRBJ2-7; CDR3 length: 15; CDR3 DNA: TGTGCCAGCAGTGTAAACAGGGGGGCAACCTACGAGCAGTACTTC; CDR3 protein: CASSVNRGATYEQYF
clone size: many; V gene: TRBV12-3/TRBV12-4; D gene: -; J gene: TRBJ2-7; CDR3 length: 15; CDR3 DNA: TGTGCCAGCAGTCATAACCCGACAGGTCCCTACGAGCAGTACTTC; CDR3 protein: CASSHNPTGPYEQYF
clone size: few; V gene: TRBV7-8; D gene: -; J gene: TRBJ2-1; CDR3 length: 14; CDR3 DNA: TGTGCCAGCAGCTTAGAAACGACCAACAATGAGCAGTTCTTC; CDR3 protein: CASSLETTNNEQFF